Many counts were recorded for the clone carrying this T cell receptor beta chain. As yet, its antigen is unknown. Germline V gene lookup returns CDR1 MNHEY and CDR2 SVGAGI. The CDR3 is 13 residues long. The V and J ends lost 6 bases and 0 bases respectively, with 8 bases between them. The authors sorted naive CD8 T cells as CD8+CD4-CCR7+CD45RA+. TCRdb redid the calling of the PCR reads with MiXCR, one entry per CDR3 protein. Of about 640,000 distinct CDR3 sequences in the sample, around 20% were seen once. This specimen belongs to a study of molecular identifiers for immune sequencing clone quantification. Study conclusions and caveats: Under 1% of molecules in naive cells, but over 98% of effector molecules, belonged to clones above 20 RNA copies. Among around 1 million naive cells, spiked Jurkat TCR RNA from a single cell was reportedly detectable.

The sample taken for sequencing was naive CD8+ T cells from blood, with Jurkat cell RNA spiked in. Described subset: FACS-sorted CD8+CD4-CCR7+CD45RA+ naive T cells. This clonotype was sampled from a human donor in good health. Some libraries in this study had Jurkat cell RNA spiked in. J is TRBJ1-1 and V is TRBV6-5; D is unresolved. The CDR3 loop is CASSRRVNTEAFF. In DNA form, the CDR3 reads TGTGCCAGCAGCAGACGGGTGAACACTGAAGCTTTCTTT.